These T cell receptor beta chains were read from a single sample in a study of blood T cell repertoires in COVID-19. TCRdb keeps only in-frame clones here, not all; method: immunoSEQ multiplex PCR. This table has about 210,000 clones, more than 75% appearing once. The sequenced sample consisted of PBMCs or T cells enriched from blood (not recorded which). These TCRs come from a man aged 25 to 40 with acute COVID-19. The CDR3 runs from the conserved cysteine through the conserved F or W. Each record gives: V gene, CDR3 protein.

v_call: TRBV6-5
cdr3_aa: CASSLQGSNYGYTF

v_call: TRBV6-6
cdr3_aa: CASTVAGDQPQHF

v_call: TRBV4-2
cdr3_aa: CASSQVSGVGDTEAFF

v_call: TRBV7-3
cdr3_aa: CASSSRQGENYGYTF

v_call: TRBV5-1
cdr3_aa: CASSLFTGAEGNTIYF

v_call: TRBV19
cdr3_aa: CASSIRDRDPYGYTF

v_call: TRBV10-3
cdr3_aa: CAISESTLVGGGSGYTF

v_call: TRBV5-6
cdr3_aa: CASSLAGTGVRGYTF

v_call: TRBV5-1
cdr3_aa: CASSLGSENEKLFF

v_call: TRBV28
cdr3_aa: CASSLLPGHNNSPLHF

v_call: TRBV11-1
cdr3_aa: CASSPQAGTGVHF

v_call: TRBV7-9
cdr3_aa: CASSLLSSNQPQHF

v_call: TRBV29-1
cdr3_aa: CSVLGTGTNPWVSYEQYF

v_call: TRBV9
cdr3_aa: CASSPQGGGYEKLFF

v_call: TRBV18
cdr3_aa: CASANLNTGELFF

v_call: TRBV6-4
cdr3_aa: CASSGRATPNQPQHF

v_call: TRBV29-1
cdr3_aa: CSVGQTGPYEQYF

v_call: TRBV28
cdr3_aa: CASRTRQGRAEQYF

v_call: TRBV6-4
cdr3_aa: CASTLRLASYEQYF

v_call: TRBV28
cdr3_aa: CASVGPWATFF